This is a list of T cell receptor beta chains from one sample in a study of cytomegalovirus exposure and HLA in healthy donors. The table came from immunoSEQ multiplex PCR; TCRdb's copy has only in-frame clones and leaves some out. The sample shows more than 95,000 clones, roughly 74% of them seen only once. Sequencing used PBMCs. These receptors were taken from a woman between 45 and 60 years old in good health and CMV-seropositive. CDR3s include the opening cysteine and the closing phenylalanine or tryptophan. The D gene is left open where the match is weak. Size is stated for part of the rows, as once, few or many counts, or as a class when the clone is expanded.

TRBV9	.	TRBJ2-1	.	CASSATWGGEQFF	TGTGCCAGCAGCGCCACCTGGGGAGGTGAGCAGTTCTTC
TRBV7-9	.	TRBJ2-1	.	CSSSSYPSEQFF	TGTTCCAGCAGCTCGTATCCGAGTGAGCAGTTCTTC
TRBV6-1	.	TRBJ1-2	.	CASSTGIYGYTF	TGTGCCAGCAGTACAGGGATCTATGGCTACACCTTC
TRBV2	TRBD1	TRBJ2-2	.	CASRRDRGLNGELFF	TGTGCCAGCAGAAGGGACAGGGGGCTAAATGGGGAGCTGTTTTTT
TRBV6-8	TRBD1	TRBJ2-6	.	CASKNTGQLVSGANVLTF	TGTGCCAGCAAAAACACGGGACAGCTGGTCTCTGGGGCCAACGTCCTGACTTTC
TRBV5-1	.	TRBJ1-1	many	CASSRPPMPGDRNTEAFF	TGCGCCAGCAGCCGTCCGCCGATGCCAGGGGATCGGAACACTGAAGCTTTCTTT
TRBV7-9	.	TRBJ2-1	.	CASSSPASSQFF	TGTGCCAGCAGCTCCCCCGCCAGTTCGCAGTTCTTC
TRBV11-2	TRBD1	TRBJ2-2	.	CASSFAGTGNTGELFF	TGTGCCAGCAGCTTCGCCGGGACAGGGAACACCGGGGAGCTGTTTTTT
TRBV7-6	.	TRBJ2-7	.	CASSFFNYEQYF	TGTGCCAGCAGCTTCTTTAACTACGAGCAGTACTTC
TRBV9	TRBD1	TRBJ1-1	few	CASSVSDREEAFF	TGTGCCAGCAGCGTATCCGACAGGGAAGAAGCTTTCTTT
TRBV6-1	TRBD2	TRBJ2-3	.	CASSGTSGGRDTQYF	TGTGCCAGCAGTGGGACTAGCGGGGGAAGGGATACGCAGTATTTT
TRBV5-1	TRBD1	TRBJ2-1	.	CASSAKLPTGGFYNEQFF	TGCGCCAGCAGCGCCAAACTCCCGACAGGGGGCTTCTACAATGAGCAGTTCTTC
TRBV11-1	TRBD2	TRBJ2-5	few	CASSFWGGQETQYF	TGTGCCAGCAGCTTTTGGGGGGGCCAAGAGACCCAGTACTTC
TRBV10-3	.	TRBJ1-5	.	CAISESEDSRRQPQHF	TGTGCCATCAGTGAGTCGGAGGACAGTCGGCGACAGCCCCAGCATTTT
TRBV2	TRBD1	TRBJ1-1	.	CASSEEGARTEAFF	TGTGCCAGCAGTGAAGAGGGGGCGAGGACTGAAGCTTTCTTT
TRBV2	TRBD1	TRBJ2-7	.	CASRRDREDEQYF	TGTGCCAGCAGAAGGGACAGGGAAGACGAGCAGTACTTC
TRBV19	TRBD2	TRBJ2-5	.	CASSIDFLAGRFETQYF	TGTGCCAGTAGTATAGATTTCCTAGCGGGGAGGTTTGAGACCCAGTACTTC